The 18 T cell receptor beta chains presented below share a single source sample, sequenced in a study of vaccination and CD4 T cells after COVID-19. An Oncomine TCR Beta short-read assay was used to sequence the DNA from cultured CD4+ T cells. From the PCR reads, TCRdb called clonotypes with MiXCR, one entry per CDR3 protein. The sample contains about 15,000 distinct CDR3 sequences, nearly 80% of which appear only once. Treatment: roughly 10-day PBMC culture with coronavirus spike peptide pools or control peptides (ViraFEST assay). The antigens for these receptors are not known. This material consisted of CD4+ T cells from blood, cultured in vitro, taken after SARS-CoV-2 vaccination. The receptors were gathered from a human donor who received a COVID-19 vaccine.

Points on this clonotype: The junction does not match germline at one end; this may be a read error. This chain joins TRBV2 and TRBJ1-3; D might be TRBD1 (6 bases). This CDR3 is 14 amino acids long. The V gene's germline CDR1 is SNHLY and CDR2 FYNNEI. CDR3 residues: CASTEQGAGNTIYF. CDR3 sequence (DNA): TGTGCCAGCACTGAACAGGGTGCGGGAAACACCATATATTTT.

V is TRBV19 and J is TRBJ1-2; TRBD1 matches at 8 bases. This CDR3 has 15 residues. The germline CDR1 and CDR2 sequences are LNHDA and SQIVND (reference sequence). V gave up 7 bases and J gave up 5 bases; unmatched junction bases: 12. As DNA, the CDR3 is TGTGCCAGTACCCACCCCGGGGACAGGTCTTATGGCTACACCTTC. Residues: CASTHPGDRSYGYTF.

J is TRBJ1-2 and V is TRBV12-3 or TRBV12-4, with TRBD1 matching over 10 bases. V shed 6 bases and J 6 bases; nucleotides not matched to a gene: 10. This CDR3 is built from 15 residues. CDR3: CASSPGTGALDGYTF. The CDR3 nucleotides read TGTGCCAGCAGCCCGGGGACAGGGGCCCTGGATGGCTACACCTTC.

This chain uses TRBV19 with TRBJ1-1, with D possibly TRBD1 on 6 matching bases. Germline V gene lookup returns CDR1 LNHDA and CDR2 SQIVND (reference sequence). Trimming removed 3 bases at V and 5 bases at J, with 16 bases between. The CDR3 contains 15 residues. CDR3 DNA: TGTGCCAGTAGTATTCAAGGCGGCAGGGGAACTGAAGCTTTCTTT. Its protein product is CASSIQGGRGTEAFF. Drawing the rest from reference TRBV19 and TRBJ1-1, the complete variable domain is DGGITQSPKYLFRKEGQNVTLSCEQNLNHDAMYWYRQDPGQGLRLIYYSQIVNDFQKGDIAEGYSVSREKKESFPLTVTSAQKNPTAFYLCASSIQGGRGTEAFFGQGTRLTVV.

The rearrangement links TRBV19 to TRBJ1-1, with a tentative D call TRBD1 (5 bases). Germline V CDR1 and CDR2: LNHDA, SQIVND (reference sequence). The CDR3 runs to 16 residues. Trimming left V 3 bases short and J 3 bases short, with 17 bases between. CDR3 bases: TGTGCCAGTAGTATGACCAAAGGGGTGGGGTACACTGAAGCTTTCTTT. It encodes CASSMTKGVGYTEAFF.

The chain uses TRBV27 and TRBJ1-4; 10 bases match TRBD1. The CDR3 sequence is 16 residues long. V trimming: 6 bases; J trimming: 7 bases; junction bases outside the gene matches: 11. Germline CDR1 reads MNHEY; CDR2 reads SMNVEV (reference sequence). DNA for the CDR3: TGTGCCAGCAGACTGAATAGACAGGGGGCTTTTGAAAAACTGTTTTTT. This gives the protein CASRLNRQGAFEKLFF.

The rearrangement uses TRBV5-1 and TRBJ2-2, with TRBD1 matching over 7 bases. The CDR3 sequence is 15 residues long. CDR1 and CDR2 from the germline V gene are SGHRS and YFSETQ. Losses at the gene ends were 4 bases for V and 4 bases for J; bases not matched to a gene: 7. The CDR3 is CASSTRQGGTGELFF. For the CDR3, the DNA is TGCGCCAGCAGCACACGACAGGGTGGCACCGGGGAGCTGTTTTTT.

The J gene is TRBJ1-5, the V gene TRBV20-1, with TRBD1 identical over 7 bases. This CDR3 comprises 17 residues. Trimming removed 5 bases from V and 6 bases from J; junction bases left unmatched: 19. Germline CDR1 is DFQATT and CDR2 is SNEGSKA (reference sequence). The CDR3, as DNA: TGCAGTGCTGGTCGGACAGGCGCCCTTATTCATCGTCAGCCCCAGCATTTT. Its protein product is CSAGRTGALIHRQPQHF.

In its sample, this clonotype was seen once. The V and J genes are TRBV24-1 and TRBJ1-2, with no clear D. Germline V gives CDR1 KGHDR, CDR2 SFDVKD. V lost 5 bases to trimming and J lost 4 bases, with 10 bases between them. The CDR3 loop spans 13 amino acids. The DNA for the CDR3 is TGTGCCACCAGTGTTGAGGGCTTCTATGGCTACACCTTC. Translated: CATSVEGFYGYTF.

This chain links TRBV19 with TRBJ1-2, with 9 bases matching TRBD1. The V and J ends lost 7 bases and 3 bases, in that order; junction bases with no gene match: 9. CDR1 and CDR2 from the germline V gene are LNHDA and SQIVND (reference sequence). This CDR3 region has 15 residues. CDR3 protein: CASTKTGGADYGYTF. Here the CDR3 DNA reads TGTGCCAGTACCAAAACAGGGGGCGCGGACTATGGCTACACCTTC.

The V call is TRBV2, the J call TRBJ2-5, with no clear D. The germline CDR1 and CDR2 sequences are SNHLY and FYNNEI. CDR3 length: 14 residues. V was pared by 6 bases and J by 3 bases, with 14 bases between. DNA for the CDR3: TGTGCCAGCAGCAACCTAGTTGGGAAAGAGACCCAGTACTTC. This translates into CASSNLVGKETQYF.

The rearrangement joins TRBV7-8 to TRBJ1-6; possibly TRBD1 for D (5 bases). CDR3 length: 15 residues. Germline loops: CDR1 SGHVS, CDR2 FQNEAQ. V lost 4 bases and J lost 2, with 9 bases in between. The DNA for the CDR3 is TGTGCCAGCAGCTCCCAGGGTACCTATAATTCACCCCTCCACTTT. Encoded protein: CASSSQGTYNSPLHF.

This clonotype is a singleton in its sample. DNA for the CDR3: TGCAGCGTTGAAAAGGGGGCTCACACTGAAGCTTTCTTT. Its protein is CSVEKGAHTEAFF. The chain couples TRBV29-1 to TRBJ1-1; 7 nucleotides match TRBD1. Per germline, CDR1 SQVTM and CDR2 ANQGSEA. CDR3 length: 13 amino acids. V trimming: 2 bases; J trimming: 3 bases; junction bases outside the gene matches: 3.

V usage is TRBV6-1 and J usage is TRBJ1-2; 7 nucleotides agree with TRBD1. Germline V gene data show CDR1 as MNHNS and CDR2 as SASEGT. The CDR3 runs to 15 residues. Unmatched junction bases numbered 10, after V lost 6 bases and J lost 3 bases. The CDR3 is CASSTDRVEYYGYTF. CDR3 nucleotides: TGTGCCAGCAGCACAGACAGGGTGGAATACTATGGCTACACCTTC.

V gene TRBV5-5 combines with J gene TRBJ1-6; D perhaps matches TRBD1 (6 bases). Trimming took 5 bases from V and 7 from J, leaving 16 bases between them. The CDR3 length is 15 residues. Germline CDR1 SGHKS, CDR2 YYEKEE (reference sequence). The CDR3, as DNA: TGTGCCAGCAGGGGTGAAGGGACATTCAATTCACCCCTCCACTTT. The encoded protein is CASRGEGTFNSPLHF.

This sequence joins TRBV30 and TRBJ2-1; 7 nucleotides line up with TRBD1. J was trimmed by 3 bases and V by 1 base; bases with no gene match: 6. Germline assignment: CDR1 GTSNPN and CDR2 SVGIG (reference sequence). The CDR3 runs to 15 residues. DNA for the CDR3: TGTGCCTGGAGTGAAGGACAGGAAAACTACAATGAGCAGTTCTTC. Encoded protein: CAWSEGQENYNEQFF.

In regard to this clonotype: In this CDR3 the conserved last residue, phenylalanine or tryptophan, is missing, so a read error is likely. This sequence joins TRBV5-4 and TRBJ1-2; perhaps TRBD1 as D (5 bases). CDR1 SGHNT and CDR2 YYREEE come from the germline V gene (reference sequence). V dropped 4 bases and J dropped 6 bases, with 19 bases sitting between them. The CDR3 totals 15 residues. CDR3 nucleotide sequence: TGTGCCAGCAGCCCCAGCAGGGTATCGATCGATGGCTACACCCTC. Amino acids: CASSPSRVSIDGYTL.

This clonotype was detected a few times. The chain recombines TRBV12-5 with TRBJ1-2, with D unresolved. The CDR3 contains 13 residues. CDR1 LGHNT and CDR2 FRNRAP come from the germline V gene. Trimming pared 2 bases from V and 4 bases from J, leaving 8 bases between. The CDR3 DNA reads as TGTGCTAGTGGTTTGTCTGCGTCCTATGGCTACACCTTC. This sequence encodes CASGLSASYGYTF.